The 20 T cell receptor beta chains given below trace back to one sample, sequenced in a study of cytomegalovirus exposure and HLA in healthy donors. The PCR made use of 60 Vbeta and 13 Jbeta primers. The assay was immunoSEQ multiplex PCR, and TCRdb's table has in-frame clones only and misses some. Here the sample spans 90,000 to 120,000 clones, about 70% being singletons. Sequenced material: PBMCs. The receptor set was obtained from a woman between 18 and 29 years old in good health and CMV-seropositive.

The V and J genes are TRBV29-1 and TRBJ2-2, with 9 bases matching TRBD2. The CDR3 has 17 residues. Unmatched junction bases numbered 11, after V lost 5 bases and J lost 1 base. Germline lookup yields CDR1 SQVTM and CDR2 ANQGSEA. DNA for the CDR3: TGCAGCGTTCTAATGATGAGGCGGGGGGGGAACACCGGGGAGCTGTTTTTT. It encodes CSVLMMRRGGNTGELFF.

This clone was seen a single time. The genes are TRBV9 and TRBJ2-3; D is undetermined. The CDR3 runs to 13 residues. The germline V gene encodes CDR1 SGDLS and CDR2 YYNGEE. Trimming left V 0 bases short and J 5 bases short, with 7 bases between. The CDR3 region is CASSVAIRDTQYF. CDR3 bases: TGTGCCAGCAGCGTAGCCATCAGAGATACGCAGTATTTT.

V gene TRBV7-6 combines with J gene TRBJ2-1; perhaps TRBD2 as D (5 bases). CDR3 size: 15 residues. Germline V CDR1 and CDR2: SGHVS, FNYEAQ. V lost 5 bases, J lost 4 bases, and 15 bases lay in between. The CDR3 loop reads CASSPQRERYNEQFF. CDR3 DNA sequence: TGTGCCAGCAGCCCCCAGAGGGAGCGGTACAATGAGCAGTTCTTC.

CDR3 bases: TGCGCCAGCAGCCAAGATAGGGGTCGGGTCACCTACGAGCAGTACTTC. Translating it yields CASSQDRGRVTYEQYF. The gene calls are TRBV4-1 and TRBJ2-7; TRBD1 is a possible D gene (5 bases). From germline, CDR1 is MGHRA and CDR2 YSYEKL. The CDR3 is made up of 16 amino acids. V lost 0 bases to trimming and J lost 2 bases, with 14 bases between them.

This clone has only a few counts. The J gene is TRBJ1-2, the V gene TRBV4-1; D perhaps matches TRBD1 (6 bases). The V end was cut by 1 base, the J end by 2 bases, with 8 bases between. This CDR3 comprises 14 residues. Germline V gives CDR1 MGHRA, CDR2 YSYEKL. CDR3 nucleotides: TGCGCCAGCAGCCAAGCCGGGACAAACTATGGCTACACCTTC. Its protein product is CASSQAGTNYGYTF.

The DNA for the CDR3 is TGTGCCACCCGACGTGGGGCCGGCACTGAAGCTTTCTTT. It yields the protein CATRRGAGTEAFF. J is TRBJ1-1 and V is TRBV6-1, with TRBD1 as a possible D gene (5 bases). This CDR3 region has 13 residues. Looked up from germline, CDR1 is MNHNS and CDR2 is SASEGT. V dropped 10 bases and J dropped 4 bases, with 16 bases sitting between them.

CDR3 protein: CASRLRTSGRGGYEQFF. CDR3 coding DNA: TGTGCCAGCAGACTCCGGACTAGCGGGAGGGGGGGCTATGAGCAGTTCTTC. V gene TRBV28 combines with J gene TRBJ2-1; 15 nucleotides match TRBD2. The germline gives CDR1 MDHEN, CDR2 SYDVKM. With 6 bases clipped from V and 8 bases from J, the junction kept 11 bases outside the gene matches. The CDR3 loop spans 17 amino acids.

The chain carries TRBV28 and TRBJ1-3, with TRBD1 as a possible D gene (5 bases). The germline V gene has CDR1 MDHEN and CDR2 SYDVKM. Trimming stripped 11 bases from V and 0 bases from J, with 17 bases between. The CDR3 length is 15 residues. This CDR3 is CASYTTGSSGNTIYF. CDR3 DNA sequence: TGTGCCTCCTATACAACAGGTAGCTCTGGAAACACCATATATTTT.

The chain combines TRBV30 with TRBJ1-5; D is undetermined. Germline loops: CDR1 GTSNPN, CDR2 SVGIG (reference sequence). The CDR3 extends over 12 amino acids. V was cut by 0 bases and J by 9 bases, with 9 bases left in between. The CDR3 here is CAWSVLSGPQHF. The CDR3 DNA reads TGTGCCTGGAGTGTACTATCGGGGCCCCAGCATTTT.

This chain uses TRBV7-9 with TRBJ2-1; D is possibly TRBD2 (6 bases). Trimming took off 6 bases at V and 3 bases at J, with 24 bases between the two ends. Germline CDR1 and CDR2: SEHNR and FQNEAQ (reference sequence). CDR3 length: 18 amino acids. The CDR3 bases are TGTGCCAGCAGTCTATGGGTCGGAGGGAGGAGGCTCTACAATGAGCAGTTCTTC. Translation: CASSLWVGGRRLYNEQFF. Filled out from reference TRBV7-9 and TRBJ2-1, the complete variable domain reads DTGVSQNPRHKITKRGQNVTFRCDPISEHNRLYWYRQTLGQGPEFLTYFQNEAQLEKSRLLSDRFSAERPKGSFSTLEIQRTEQGDSAMYLCASSLWVGGRRLYNEQFFGPGTRLTVL.

The genes are TRBV29-1 and TRBJ2-3; 7 nucleotides align to TRBD2. V shed 3 bases, J shed 1 base, and the junction held 10 bases outside the gene matches. The germline V gene encodes CDR1 SQVTM and CDR2 ANQGSEA. The CDR3 has 16 residues. The chain's CDR3 is CSVDTAGDEGTDTQYF. DNA of the CDR3: TGCAGCGTTGATACCGCGGGGGACGAGGGCACAGATACGCAGTATTTT.

For the CDR3, the DNA is TGTGCCAGCAGGACTCCTTACGAGCAGTACTTC. Its translation: CASRTPYEQYF. This rearrangement joins TRBV28 to TRBJ2-7; D gene ambiguous. V gave up 6 bases and J gave up 4 bases, with 7 bases separating them. The CDR3 spans 11 residues. Looked up from germline, CDR1 is MDHEN and CDR2 is SYDVKM.

The chain has TRBV20-1 and TRBJ1-1, with D perhaps TRBD1 (5 bases). Germline values: CDR1 DFQATT, CDR2 SNEGSKA (reference sequence). The germline V and J ends were trimmed by 6 bases and 7 bases, with 12 bases remaining between them. This CDR3 contains 11 residues. CDR3 protein: CSATRQSEAFF. The CDR3 DNA is TGCAGTGCCACTCGACAGAGTGAAGCTTTCTTT.

This clone is a singleton in its sample. The chain couples TRBV4-3 to TRBJ2-1; 10 positions match TRBD2. The CDR3 spans 17 residues. Germline V gives CDR1 LGHNA, CDR2 YSLEER. The trim removed 0 bases at V and 7 bases at J, leaving 9 bases unmatched. The DNA of the CDR3 is TGCGCCAGCAGCCAAGACTGGACTAGCGGTTTGAGGAATGAGCAGTTCTTC. It specifies CASSQDWTSGLRNEQFF.

The V gene is TRBV5-1, the J gene TRBJ2-5; 7 bases line up with TRBD1. Germline values: CDR1 SGHRS, CDR2 YFSETQ. The CDR3 is 15 amino acids. Trimming at V came to 3 bases and at J to 3 bases, leaving 8 bases not matched to a gene. The CDR3 sequence: CASSSVGTVKETQYF. CDR3 DNA: TGCGCCAGCAGCTCGGTGGGGACAGTAAAAGAGACCCAGTACTTC.

This chain uses TRBV29-1 with TRBJ2-1, with 13 bases matching TRBD2. CDR1 is SQVTM, CDR2 ANQGSEA, per germline. This CDR3 region has 15 residues. V trimming: 7 bases; J trimming: 7 bases; junction bases outside the gene matches: 10. The CDR3 DNA is TGCAGCGCTGCCCGACTAGCGGGAGGTGGAAATGAGCAGTTCTTC. Protein product: CSAARLAGGGNEQFF.

The V gene is TRBV28, the J gene TRBJ2-7, with 11 bases identical to TRBD2. Germline CDR1 is MDHEN and CDR2 is SYDVKM. V lost 5 bases to trimming and J lost 4 bases; unmatched junction nucleotides: 7. CDR3 length: 15 amino acids. The CDR3 DNA reads as TGTGCCAGCAGTATGATAGCGGGAGGGCGATACGAGCAGTACTTC. This sequence encodes CASSMIAGGRYEQYF.

The chain combines TRBV6-4 with TRBJ2-3; 9 bases align to TRBD2. V lost 2 bases to trimming and J lost 4 bases; unmatched junction nucleotides: 4. This CDR3 comprises 15 residues. Germline lookup yields CDR1 MRHNA and CDR2 SNTAGT. The CDR3 is CASSDNSGSADTQYF. CDR3 in DNA: TGTGCCAGCAGTGACAATAGCGGGAGTGCAGATACGCAGTATTTT.

Only a few counts were recorded for this clone. The genes are TRBV19 and TRBJ2-1, with TRBD2 matching over 7 bases. Germline loops: CDR1 LNHDA, CDR2 SQIVND (reference sequence). Trimming removed 4 bases from V and 1 base from J; junction bases left unmatched: 10. The CDR3 runs to 17 residues. Here the CDR3 DNA reads TGTGCCAGTAGTAATCCCCGCGGACTAGGTTCCTACAATGAGCAGTTCTTC. It codes for CASSNPRGLGSYNEQFF.

V and J are TRBV5-1 and TRBJ1-1; 7 bases line up with TRBD1. The V gene's germline CDR1 is SGHRS and CDR2 YFSETQ. V gave up 2 bases and J gave up 0 bases; unmatched junction bases: 7. This CDR3 is 16 amino acids long. The CDR3 here is CASSFRDSNMNTEAFF. The CDR3 DNA reads as TGCGCCAGCAGCTTCCGGGACAGTAATATGAACACTGAAGCTTTCTTT.